Listed below are T cell receptor beta chains from one sample, sequenced in a study of T cell responses to AZD1222 COVID-19 vaccine. Here immunoSEQ multiplex PCR was the method, and the copy in TCRdb shows in-frame clones only, minus some. The table has 190,000 or so clones, roughly 92% seen once. Specimen: peripheral blood, collected 28 days after the second AZD1222 dose. The receptors derive from an adult who received the AZD1222 COVID-19 vaccine. CDR3s include the opening cysteine and the closing phenylalanine or tryptophan.

>TRBJ2-2|TRBV27
CASSFQRGGGGELFF
>TRBJ2-3|TRBV6-5
CASRGAPSTDTQYF
>TRBJ2-3|TRBV5-1
CASSDGGYTQYF
>TRBJ2-5|TRBV7-2
CASSSLQGRETQYF
>TRBJ1-3|TRBV28
CASLEGSDSGNTIYF
>TRBJ1-5|TRBV6-2/TRBV6-3
CASSYISGNQPQHF
>TRBJ1-2|TRBV27
CASSLSAAGPRGNYGYTF
>TRBJ1-1|TRBV12-3/TRBV12-4
CASSPLGTTEAFF
>TRBJ2-5|TRBV7-9
CASSPTETQYF
>TRBJ1-6|TRBV6-6
CASSRRPHGGNAPLHF
>TRBJ1-1|TRBV5-1
CASSGTGDTEAFF
>TRBJ2-3|TRBV7-2
CASSRTGLPTDTQYF
>TRBJ2-7|TRBV27
CASSLSPRDRDEQYF
>TRBJ2-1|TRBV28
CASKGGAGGSYNEQFF
>TRBJ1-5|TRBV2
CASNTRGSQPQHF
>TRBJ1-5|TRBV2
CASSSRDQPQHF
>TRBJ1-1|TRBV5-3
CARSLDCRGKGMNTEAFF
>TRBJ2-2|TRBV5-1
CASSLAEGTGELFF
>TRBJ1-2|TRBV9
CASSPNSYGYTF
>TRBJ1-3|TRBV12-5
CASGLAGIGNTIYF
>TRBJ2-5|TRBV2
CASSEEFPPQETQYF
>TRBJ1-5|TRBV9
CASSEVRQGSNQPQHF
>TRBJ1-5|TRBV4-2
CASSTGVGNSNQPQHF
>TRBJ2-1|TRBV6-2/TRBV6-3
CASSYPTSGGNEQFF
>TRBJ2-1|TRBV19
CASSEGTHNEQFF
>TRBJ1-2|TRBV5-6
CASSLQGQTNYGYTF
>TRBJ1-5|TRBV19
CASSMKGRYNQPQHF
>TRBJ1-1|TRBV12-3/TRBV12-4
CASTGTPNTEAFF
>TRBJ1-5|TRBV19
CASINSRYSNQPQHF
>TRBJ2-5|TRBV27
CASSLVGSGTQETQYF
>TRBJ2-3|TRBV30
CAWSWAGLGPDTQYF
>TRBJ1-4|TRBV2
CASNGQGLTNEKLFF
>TRBJ1-1|TRBV2
CASSESGLTEAFF
>TRBJ2-1|TRBV5-6
CASSLREGRYNEQFF
>TRBJ1-3|TRBV9
CASSVAGQLSGNTIYF
>TRBJ1-3|TRBV7-9
CASSPPVGNTIYF
>TRBJ1-6|TRBV7-8
CASSRRPTASNSPLHF
>TRBJ2-3|TRBV12-3/TRBV12-4
CAGEGIDTQYF
>TRBJ1-1|TRBV2
CASREGWDTEAFF
>TRBJ2-7|TRBV7-2
CASGPSAGGSSYEQYF
>TRBJ1-3|TRBV2
CASIAGRSGNTIYF
>TRBJ2-7|TRBV13
CASSLGVSFYEQYF
>TRBJ1-2|TRBV18
CASSPRQGGYTF
>TRBJ1-3|TRBV5-1
CASSLIGEGTGNTIYF
>TRBJ1-5|TRBV29-1
CSVDSGFGSQHF
>TRBJ2-5|TRBV9
CASRGPVAETQYF
>TRBJ1-4|TRBV5-1
CASSLKATGGKEKLFF
>TRBJ2-2|TRBV6-6
CASSLGGGPGGTGELFF
>TRBJ2-1|TRBV18
CASSPRVGTLPNEQFF
>TRBJ1-2|TRBV18
CASSRGGGNYGYTF
>TRBJ1-3|TRBV19
CASSREISGNTIYF
>TRBJ1-5|TRBV19
CASSLAGQPQHF
>TRBJ2-3|TRBV5-6
CASSPLWGHSANTDTQYF
>TRBJ2-3|TRBV10-1
CASSGYSGGTGLYTQYF
>TRBJ1-2|TRBV6-5
CASREGGFGYGYTF